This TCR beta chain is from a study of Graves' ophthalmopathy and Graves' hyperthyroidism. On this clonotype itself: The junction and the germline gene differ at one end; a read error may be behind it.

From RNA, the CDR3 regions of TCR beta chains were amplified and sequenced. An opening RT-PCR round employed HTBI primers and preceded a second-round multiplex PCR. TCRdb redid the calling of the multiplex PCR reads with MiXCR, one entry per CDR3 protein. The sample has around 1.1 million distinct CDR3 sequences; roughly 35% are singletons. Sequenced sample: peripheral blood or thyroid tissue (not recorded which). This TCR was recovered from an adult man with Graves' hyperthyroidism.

The CDR3 DNA follows: TGTGCCAGCAGTTTCATCGGTTCGGGGGGTCGGACCCAGTACTTC. Protein: CASSFIGSGGRTQYF. This chain joins TRBV24-1 and TRBJ2-5; 7 bases match TRBD2. The germline V gene has CDR1 KGHDR and CDR2 SFDVKD. The CDR3 extends over 15 amino acids.